The present T cell receptor beta chain was sequenced within a study of cytomegalovirus exposure and HLA in healthy donors. Germline V gene sequence: CDR1 SGHTA, CDR2 FQGNSA. This CDR3 is built from 16 residues. The V segment lost 3 bases and the J segment 5 bases; nucleotides outside the gene matches: 8. The PCR employed 60 Vbeta primers together with 13 Jbeta primers. Per the study methods: Per a later analysis, the number of unique TCR beta chains was roughly 87 million, of which 8.5 million to 11 million were shared. Some clones are missing from TCRdb's copy, which holds only in-frame ones; the method was immunoSEQ multiplex PCR. D and trimming were read from the DNA, whereas the V and J calls and clone size are those reported in that table. The repertoire holds approximately 200,000 clones, approximately 75% seen once, with approximately 4.6% in the top ten.

Sequencing was carried out using PBMCs. This chain joins TRBV7-2 and TRBJ2-4; 9 bases are shared with TRBD1. The source is a man younger than 45 in good health and CMV-seropositive. CDR3 loop: CASSFKPGTGQNIQYF. CDR3 DNA: TGTGCCAGCAGCTTCAAGCCCGGGACAGGGCAAAACATTCAGTACTTC. Full variable domain (remainder filled in from reference TRBV7-2 and TRBJ2-4): GAGVSQSPSNKVTEKGKDVELRCDPISGHTALYWYRQSLGQGLEFLIYFQGNSAPDKSGLPSDRFSAERTGGSVSTLTIQRTQQEDSAVYLCASSFKPGTGQNIQYFGAGTRLSVL.